These 4 T cell receptor beta chains were sequenced from one sample in a study of cytomegalovirus exposure and HLA in healthy donors. Researchers ran the PCR with 60 Vbeta and 13 Jbeta primers. Only in-frame clones appear in the TCRdb table, and some are missing; sequencing was by immunoSEQ multiplex PCR. This sample has roughly 220,000 clones, with approximately 70% found just once. Input material: PBMCs. The receptors were sampled from a man aged 35-49 years in good health and CMV-seropositive.

J is TRBJ2-7 and V is TRBV7-8; D unresolved. V dropped 7 bases and J dropped 3 bases, with 19 bases sitting between them. The CDR3 covers 15 residues. Germline V CDR1 and CDR2: SGHVS, FQNEAQ. The CDR3 region is CASTEAPVPRYEQYF. In nucleotides, the CDR3 is TGTGCCAGCACCGAAGCGCCGGTCCCGCGCTACGAGCAGTACTTC.

The genes are TRBV6-5 and TRBJ1-2, with TRBD1 identical over 9 bases. Per germline, CDR1 MNHEY and CDR2 SVGAGI. This CDR3 spans 14 amino acids. With V trimmed by 2 bases and J by 5 bases, 3 bases remained unmatched. Here the CDR3 reads CASSYKGQGYGYTF. The CDR3 DNA reads TGTGCCAGCAGTTACAAGGGACAGGGATATGGCTACACCTTC.

J is TRBJ1-4 and V is TRBV7-8, with 12 bases fitting TRBD1. Germline values: CDR1 SGHVS, CDR2 FQNEAQ. The CDR3 totals 14 residues. Trimming removed 5 bases from V and 10 bases from J; junction bases left unmatched: 5. The CDR3 nucleotides are TGTGCCAGCAGCCAGGGACAGGGGGCTGCAAAACTGTTTTTT. Protein sequence: CASSQGQGAAKLFF.

The DNA of the CDR3 is TGTGCCAGCAGTGAATGGGGGGGGCCTCGACTAAATGAGCAGTTCTTC. Amino acid sequence: CASSEWGGPRLNEQFF. The chain employs TRBV27 and TRBJ2-1; a weak D match, TRBD2 (7 bases). This CDR3 has 16 amino acids. Germline V gene lookup returns CDR1 MNHEY and CDR2 SMNVEV (reference sequence). The V gene lost 5 bases and the J gene lost 7 bases, with 21 bases spanning the gap.